This TCR beta chain was recorded in a study of blood T cell repertoires in COVID-19. Study as a whole: Specimens from acute and convalescent COVID-19 originated in the United States, Italy and Spain.

The recovered donors of Cohort 3 showed two negative PCRs, clearance, or symptom resolution. V lost 5 bases to trimming and J lost 5 bases, with 14 bases between them. CDR1 is SGHTA, CDR2 FQGTGA, per germline. The CDR3 totals 14 residues. How the authors handled the data: Reference gene primer amplification gave nucleated cell count estimates. Data came from immunoSEQ multiplex PCR; TCRdb stores just in-frame clones and leaves some out. V and J calls and clone size are those listed in that table; D and trimming were worked out from the DNA. The data hold approximately 270,000 clones, with roughly 86% observed a single time.

The rearrangement links TRBV7-3 to TRBJ2-3; TRBD2 is a possible D gene (6 bases). This TCR came from a woman between 55 and 75 years old who had recovered from COVID-19. Sequencing used PBMCs or T cells enriched from blood (not recorded which). This CDR3 is CASSTEGTVDTQYF. CDR3 in DNA: TGTGCCAGCAGCACCGAAGGGACTGTAGATACGCAGTATTTT. Combining the CDR3 with reference TRBV7-3 and TRBJ2-3 gives the whole variable domain GAGVSQTPSNKVTEKGKYVELRCDPISGHTALYWYRQSLGQGPEFLIYFQGTGAADDSGLPNDRFFAVRPEGSVSTLKIQRTERGDSAVYLCASSTEGTVDTQYFGPGTRLTVL.